This T cell receptor (beta chain) comes out of a study of CXCR3-negative and CXCR3-positive naive CD8 T cells. General study results and limits: TCR strength was inferred from TRB CDR3 properties, while surface CD5 was comparable between naive subsets.

5' RACE that incorporated UMI labels was used to prepare the TRB cDNA libraries. Reprocessing the 5' RACE reads, TCRdb reports a single entry for every CDR3 protein and omits DNA. This sample's table has approximately 41,000 distinct CDR3 sequences. Researchers sorted roughly 310,000 cells of each CD8+ T cell subset in triplicate. Turning to this clonotype: What it recognizes is unknown.

The clonotype comes from a human donor in good health. Some clones in this sample may be carry-over from other donors' samples. The material sequenced was memory CD8+ T cells from blood.

CDR3 amino acids: CASSPQARGREYEQFF. This rearrangement joins TRBV3-1 to TRBJ2-1; TCRdb returns TRBD1, unconfirmable since there is no DNA. There are 16 residues in the CDR3. The germline V gene encodes CDR1 LGHDT and CDR2 YNNKEL (reference sequence).